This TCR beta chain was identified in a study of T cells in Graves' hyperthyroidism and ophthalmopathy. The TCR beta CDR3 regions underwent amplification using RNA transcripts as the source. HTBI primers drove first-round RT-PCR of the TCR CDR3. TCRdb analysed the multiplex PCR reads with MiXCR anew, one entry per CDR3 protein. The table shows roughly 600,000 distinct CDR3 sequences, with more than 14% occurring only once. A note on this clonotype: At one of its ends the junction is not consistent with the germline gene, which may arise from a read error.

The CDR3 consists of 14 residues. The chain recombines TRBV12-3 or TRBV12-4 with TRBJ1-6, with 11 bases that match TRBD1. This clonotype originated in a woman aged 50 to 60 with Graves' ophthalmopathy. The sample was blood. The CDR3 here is CASSSEGQGVTYDF. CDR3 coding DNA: TGTGCCAGCAGTTCCGAGGGACAGGGGGTCACATATGACTTT.